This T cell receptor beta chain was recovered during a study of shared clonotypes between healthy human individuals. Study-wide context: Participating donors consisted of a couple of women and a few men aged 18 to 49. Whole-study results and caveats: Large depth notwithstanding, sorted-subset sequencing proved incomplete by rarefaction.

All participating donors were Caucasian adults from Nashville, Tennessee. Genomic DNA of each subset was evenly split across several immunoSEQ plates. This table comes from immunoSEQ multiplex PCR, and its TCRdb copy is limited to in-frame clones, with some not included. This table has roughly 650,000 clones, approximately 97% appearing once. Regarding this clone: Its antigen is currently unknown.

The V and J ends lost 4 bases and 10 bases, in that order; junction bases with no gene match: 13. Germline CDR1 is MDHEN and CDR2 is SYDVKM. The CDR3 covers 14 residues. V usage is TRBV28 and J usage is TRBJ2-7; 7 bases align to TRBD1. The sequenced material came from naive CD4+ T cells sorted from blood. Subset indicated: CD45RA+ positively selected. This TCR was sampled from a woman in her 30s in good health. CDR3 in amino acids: CASSSRGSTILQYF. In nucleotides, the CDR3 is TGTGCCAGCAGTTCCAGGGGGTCCACGATCCTCCAGTACTTC.